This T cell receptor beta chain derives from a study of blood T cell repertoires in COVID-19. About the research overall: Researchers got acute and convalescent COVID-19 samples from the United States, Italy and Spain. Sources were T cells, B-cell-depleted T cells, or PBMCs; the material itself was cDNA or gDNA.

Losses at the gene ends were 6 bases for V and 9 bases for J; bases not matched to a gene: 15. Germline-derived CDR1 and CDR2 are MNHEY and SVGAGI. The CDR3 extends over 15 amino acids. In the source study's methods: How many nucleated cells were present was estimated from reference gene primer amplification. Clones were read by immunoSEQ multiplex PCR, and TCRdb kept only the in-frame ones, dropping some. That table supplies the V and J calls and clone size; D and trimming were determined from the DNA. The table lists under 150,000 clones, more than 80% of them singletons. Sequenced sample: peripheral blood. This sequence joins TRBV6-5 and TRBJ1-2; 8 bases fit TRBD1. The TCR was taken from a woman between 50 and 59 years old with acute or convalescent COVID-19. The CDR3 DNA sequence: TGTGCCAGCAGCCCCGACAGGGGTCGCGATTGGAGCTACACCTTC. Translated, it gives CASSPDRGRDWSYTF.